A single sample gave rise to the 4 T cell receptor beta chains below, sequenced in a study of regulatory T cells in long-lasting Graves disease (dated by TCRdb to about 2021). Library method: multiplex PCR. TCRdb shows the sequencer as Illumina HiSeq 4000. TCR beta libraries were built with iRepertoire HTBI primers and Arm-PCR amplification of CDR3 regions. The public reads were run again by TCRdb, first through fastp at Q25 and then through MiXCR, and only productive beta chains were kept. A single entry per CDR3 protein holds the most common genes and DNA from its merged rows. The sample contains approximately 300,000 distinct CDR3 sequences, 15% to 20% of them found a single time. The ten biggest clones cover more than 35% of the sample. In the paper's terms, the time point label means: newly diagnosed GD, antithyroid drugs for less than 3 months. RNA was extracted from PBMCs in TRIzol for both TCR sequencing and RNA sequencing.

The sequencing here drew on peripheral blood mononuclear cells (PBMCs), taken at new diagnosis, from a patient treated with antithyroid drugs. These receptors originate from a female donor with Graves disease.

Many counts were recorded for this clonotype. V is TRBV30 and J is TRBJ2-3; no clear D. The V end was cut by 6 bases, the J end by 0 bases, with 7 bases between. The germline gives CDR1 GTSNPN, CDR2 SVGIG (reference sequence). The CDR3 totals 12 residues. The CDR3 reads CACEASTDTQYF. CDR3 sequence (DNA): TGTGCCTGCGAGGCGAGCACAGATACGCAGTATTTT.

The chain employs TRBV6-4 and TRBJ2-1; tentatively, D is TRBD1 (5 bases). The V and J ends lost 5 bases and 4 bases respectively, with 12 bases between them. Germline CDR1 and CDR2: MRHNA and SNTAGT. The CDR3 loop spans 14 amino acids. CDR3 sequence (DNA): TGTGCCAGCAGTTACTATCAGGGTTACAATGAGCAGTTCTTC. Protein sequence: CASSYYQGYNEQFF.

This clonotype was counted ten times or more. The rearrangement uses TRBV5-1 and TRBJ2-2; the D gene is possibly TRBD2 (6 bases). Trimming shortened V by 4 bases and J by 4 bases, and 11 bases separated the two germline ends. The CDR3 length is 14 residues. The germline gives CDR1 SGHRS, CDR2 YFSETQ. The CDR3 spells CASSGDLTTGELFF. The CDR3 region has the DNA TGCGCCAGCAGCGGGGACTTAACCACCGGGGAGCTGTTTTTT.

This clonotype was counted between two and nine times. A read error is possible here, since a much larger clone lies one base away. This chain connects TRBV27 to TRBJ2-3; 8 nucleotides match TRBD2. The V gene's germline CDR1 is MNHEY and CDR2 SMNVEV (reference sequence). The CDR3 loop spans 15 amino acids. CDR3 loop: CASSLPGLGTDAQYF. CDR3 DNA: TGTGCCAGCAGTCTACCGGGACTAGGCACAGATGCGCAGTATTTT.